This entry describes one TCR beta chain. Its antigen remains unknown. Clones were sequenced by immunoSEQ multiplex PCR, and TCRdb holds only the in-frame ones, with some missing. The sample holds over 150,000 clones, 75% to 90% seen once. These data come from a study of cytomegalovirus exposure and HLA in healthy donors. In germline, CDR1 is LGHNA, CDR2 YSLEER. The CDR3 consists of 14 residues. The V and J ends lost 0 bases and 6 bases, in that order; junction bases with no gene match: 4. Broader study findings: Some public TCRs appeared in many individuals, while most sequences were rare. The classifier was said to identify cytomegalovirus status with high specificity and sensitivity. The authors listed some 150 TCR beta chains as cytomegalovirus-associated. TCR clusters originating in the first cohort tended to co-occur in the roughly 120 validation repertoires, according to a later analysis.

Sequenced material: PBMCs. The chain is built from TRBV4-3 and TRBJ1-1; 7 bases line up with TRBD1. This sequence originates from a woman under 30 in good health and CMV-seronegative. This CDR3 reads CASSQEGGRAEAFF. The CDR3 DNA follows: TGCGCCAGCAGCCAAGAAGGGGGCAGGGCTGAAGCTTTCTTT.